This is a list of T cell receptor beta chains from one sample in a study of T cell changes during pregnancy in multiple sclerosis. Using immunoSEQ multiplex PCR, the repertoire was profiled, and TCRdb retains in-frame clones only, with some absent. The sample gives about 29,000 clones, 75% to 95% of which show up once; roughly 6% is in the top ten. The source material was CD8+ T cells from peripheral blood mononuclear cells, sampled before pregnancy. The receptors shown here come from a female donor with multiple sclerosis, enrolled in a pregnancy study. Both conserved end residues are part of each CDR3. D genes are given only for firm matches. Size is omitted from some rows. Given values are once, few, many or a class for expanded clones.

d_call | j_call | v_call | clone_size | cdr3_aa | cdr3_nt
- | TRBJ2-1 | TRBV4-1 | - | CASSQGDSFSMGEQFF | TGCGCCAGCAGCCAAGGCGATAGCTTTTCCATGGGTGAGCAGTTCTTC
- | TRBJ2-3 | TRBV29-1 | - | CSVEDGLDTQYF | TGCAGCGTTGAAGATGGACTAGATACGCAGTATTTT
TRBD1 | TRBJ2-7 | TRBV5-4 | once | CASSGQGLSYEQYF | TGTGCCAGCAGCGGACAGGGCTTATCCTACGAGCAGTACTTC
- | TRBJ2-7 | TRBV7-7 | - | CASSPGQAGYYEQYF | TGTGCTAGCAGCCCGGGCCAAGCGGGCTACTACGAGCAGTACTTC
TRBD1 | TRBJ2-7 | TRBV18 | - | CASSPSQGDEQYF | TGTGCCAGCTCACCGAGCCAGGGGGACGAGCAGTACTTC
TRBD1 | TRBJ2-1 | TRBV6-5 | - | CATNRDRGHNEQFF | TGTGCCACCAACCGGGACAGGGGGCATAATGAGCAGTTCTTC
- | TRBJ2-6 | TRBV5-1 | - | CASSLHRDTSSGANVLTF | TGCGCCAGCAGCCTCCACCGGGACACTAGCTCTGGGGCCAACGTCCTGACTTTC
TRBD1 | TRBJ2-7 | TRBV9 | - | CASSGRDSYEQYF | TGTGCCAGCAGCGGCCGGGACAGCTACGAGCAGTACTTC
TRBD1 | TRBJ2-5 | TRBV4-3 | - | CASSQEPGQGGETQYF | TGCGCCAGCAGCCAAGAACCTGGACAGGGAGGAGAGACCCAGTACTTC
TRBD1 | TRBJ2-5 | TRBV7-7 | once | CASSPWTGGMRETQYF | TGTGCTAGCAGCCCATGGACAGGGGGCATGAGGGAGACCCAGTACTTC
- | TRBJ1-2 | TRBV27 | - | CASTLEGGNHTF | TGTGCCAGCACTTTGGAGGGTGGGAACCACACCTTC
- | TRBJ2-3 | TRBV6-1 | - | CASSEIGTVTDTQYF | TGTGCCAGCAGTGAAATTGGGACTGTCACAGATACGCAGTATTTT
TRBD1 | TRBJ2-7 | TRBV29-1 | - | CSVWTGGSYEQYF | TGCAGCGTCTGGACAGGGGGGTCCTACGAGCAGTACTTC
- | TRBJ2-1 | TRBV6-5 | - | CASSYFEESEQFF | TGTGCCAGCAGTTACTTCGAGGAAAGTGAGCAGTTCTTC
TRBD1 | TRBJ1-6 | TRBV4-3 | - | CASSQGLGQGLENSPLHF | TGCGCCAGCAGCCAAGGTCTAGGACAGGGGTTAGAAAATTCACCCCTCCACTTT
- | TRBJ2-1 | TRBV6-5 | - | CASSYSGGDNEQFF | TGTGCCAGCAGTTACTCGGGCGGGGACAATGAGCAGTTCTTC
- | TRBJ2-5 | TRBV7-6 | - | CASSAKIWGLRETQYF | TGTGCCAGCAGCGCTAAAATTTGGGGGCTAAGGGAGACCCAGTACTTC
- | TRBJ2-1 | TRBV29-1 | - | CSVAGQIDEQFF | TGCAGCGTTGCCGGACAGATCGATGAGCAGTTCTTC
TRBD1 | TRBJ2-7 | TRBV9 | - | CASSPGQGLNEQYF | TGTGCCAGCAGCCCGGGACAGGGGCTGAACGAGCAGTACTTC
TRBD2 | TRBJ2-1 | TRBV5-6 | - | CASSLGTSGYNEQFF | TGTGCCAGCAGCTTGGGGACTAGCGGCTACAATGAGCAGTTCTTC
- | TRBJ2-1 | TRBV30 | few | CAWRRDSTGTISNEQFF | TGTGCCTGGAGGAGGGACTCGACAGGGACGATTAGTAATGAGCAGTTCTTC
TRBD1 | TRBJ2-3 | TRBV5-1 | - | CASSKGTGSTDTQYF | TGCGCCAGCAGCAAGGGGACAGGGAGCACAGATACGCAGTATTTT